The next 11 T cell receptor beta chains were all read from a single sample in a study of T cell changes during pregnancy in multiple sclerosis. The data were produced by immunoSEQ multiplex PCR, yet TCRdb's version contains in-frame clones alone and is incomplete. The table includes 68,000 or so clones, about 90% detected once. The source material was peripheral blood, sampled in the second trimester of pregnancy. The receptors here all came from a female donor in good health, enrolled as a control in a pregnancy study.

The V and J genes are TRBV23-1 and TRBJ2-3; D remains ambiguous. TRBV23-1 is recorded as an ORF, its role being uncertain. Trimming pared 6 bases from V and 7 bases from J, leaving 8 bases between. The CDR3 loop spans 11 amino acids. The CDR3 coding sequence is TGCGCCAGCAGCGAGGTTTATACGCAGTATTTT. Translating it yields CASSEVYTQYF.

This CDR3 is CASSIAWFGGQENTEAFF. The CDR3 bases are TGTGCCAGTAGTATAGCGTGGTTTGGGGGACAGGAGAACACTGAAGCTTTCTTT. The gene calls are TRBV19 and TRBJ1-1; 8 positions match TRBD1. The length of the CDR3 is 18 residues. Trimming at V came to 1 base and at J to 1 base, leaving 11 bases not matched to a gene. CDR1 and CDR2 (germline): LNHDA, SQIVND (reference sequence).

The chain combines TRBV4-3 with TRBJ2-5, with TRBD2 matching over 7 bases. The CDR3 is made up of 18 amino acids. V shed 0 bases and J 5 bases; nucleotides not matched to a gene: 15. From germline, CDR1 is LGHNA and CDR2 YSLEER. The CDR3 reads CASSQDSATGGRKETQYF. DNA of the CDR3: TGCGCCAGCAGCCAAGATTCGGCGACGGGCGGGAGAAAGGAGACCCAGTACTTC.

This clone was seen once. The chain uses TRBV13 and TRBJ2-3, with D perhaps TRBD2 (7 bases). V lost 5 bases and J lost 2, with 14 bases in between. CDR1 PRHDT and CDR2 FYEKMQ come from the germline V gene (reference sequence). The CDR3 loop spans 15 amino acids. The CDR3 loop is CASSRGGGNTDTQYF. CDR3 coding DNA: TGTGCCAGCAGCCGGGGAGGGGGGAACACAGATACGCAGTATTTT.

This clone was seen repeatedly, ten times or more. J is TRBJ1-6 and V is TRBV6-5, with D perhaps TRBD1 (5 bases). CDR3 length: 14 amino acids. Germline-derived CDR1 and CDR2 are MNHEY and SVGAGI. Trimming took off 2 bases at V and 9 bases at J, with 11 bases between the two ends. The CDR3 sequence: CASSYDSEASPLHF. In DNA, the CDR3 is TGTGCCAGCAGTTACGACAGTGAGGCTTCACCCCTCCACTTT.

V is TRBV4-1 and J is TRBJ2-7; 9 nucleotides align to TRBD2. This CDR3 has 18 amino acids. The junction had 16 bases not matched to a gene; V was cut back by 1 base and J by 6 bases. CDR1 and CDR2 (germline): MGHRA, YSYEKL. CDR3 protein: CASSQGFRRAGGLPEQYF. The CDR3 DNA reads TGCGCCAGCAGCCAAGGTTTCCGTCGTGCGGGGGGGCTTCCCGAGCAGTACTTC.

This clone showed up just a few times. The gene calls are TRBV10-1 and TRBJ1-1; TRBD1 is a possible D gene (5 bases). V was shortened by 10 bases and J by 1 base, with 13 bases between the two germline ends. The germline V gene encodes CDR1 WNHNN and CDR2 SYGVQD (reference sequence). The CDR3 has 13 residues. The CDR3 reads CAKPGLQNTEAFF. The CDR3 bases are TGCGCCAAACCGGGACTGCAGAACACTGAAGCTTTCTTT.

There are a few counts of this clone. The rearrangement links TRBV5-1 to TRBJ1-2; TRBD1 might be the D (5 bases). Germline loops: CDR1 SGHRS, CDR2 YFSETQ. This CDR3 is 16 amino acids long. V was clipped by 0 bases and J by 4 bases, with 16 bases between them. The CDR3 coding sequence is TGCGCCAGCAGCTTGGACTACAGGAGACGTGGCTATGGCTACACCTTC. Its protein is CASSLDYRRRGYGYTF.

V is TRBV30 and J is TRBJ2-3; D may be TRBD2 (6 bases). CDR3 length: 14 residues. The V gene lost 3 bases and the J gene lost 0 bases, with 10 bases spanning the gap. Germline V gives CDR1 GTSNPN, CDR2 SVGIG (reference sequence). The DNA for the CDR3 is TGTGCCTGGAGGGGGGGATCTAGCACAGATACGCAGTATTTT. Protein: CAWRGGSSTDTQYF.

The CDR3 DNA is TGTGCCAGCAGTGAGACAGGGTCATATGAAAAACTGTTTTTT. The encoded protein is CASSETGSYEKLFF. The rearrangement uses TRBV2 and TRBJ1-4; 7 bases match TRBD1. CDR1 and CDR2 (germline): SNHLY, FYNNEI. The V and J ends lost 3 bases and 6 bases, in that order; junction bases with no gene match: 4. CDR3 length: 14 residues. The full variable domain, completed using reference TRBV2 and TRBJ1-4, is EPEVTQTPSHQVTQMGQEVILRCVPISNHLYFYWYRQILGQKVEFLVSFYNNEISEKSEIFDDQFSVERPDGSNFTLKIRSTKLEDSAMYFCASSETGSYEKLFFGSGTQLSVL.

The genes are TRBV7-8 and TRBJ2-7, with TRBD2 identical over 10 bases. The germline V gene has CDR1 SGHVS and CDR2 FQNEAQ. V gave up 7 bases and J gave up 2 bases; unmatched junction bases: 11. The CDR3 is 16 amino acids. CDR3 coding DNA: TGTGCCAGCACCAAAAGAGGAAGCGGGAGGGCCTACGAGCAGTACTTC. Translating it yields CASTKRGSGRAYEQYF.